This T cell receptor (beta chain) was found in a study of OX40 agonist ivuxolimab in advanced cancers. V was pared by 7 bases and J by 0 bases, with 11 bases between. This CDR3 region has 14 residues. Per germline, CDR1 MNHNY and CDR2 SVGAGI (reference sequence). This table comes from immunoSEQ multiplex PCR, and its TCRdb copy is limited to in-frame clones, with some not included. The top ten hold around 5% of the sample, which has about 64,000 clones, roughly four fifths seen once. The clonotype comes from an adult with an advanced solid tumor such as melanoma, head and neck, liver or kidney cancer. Sample: CD4+ or CD8+ T cells sorted from blood, taken in a trial of the OX40 agonist ivuxolimab. The chain uses TRBV6-6 and TRBJ2-3, with D hard to call. CDR3 loop: CASTNTFSTDTQYF. The CDR3, as DNA: TGTGCCAGCACAAACACTTTTAGCACAGATACGCAGTATTTT.